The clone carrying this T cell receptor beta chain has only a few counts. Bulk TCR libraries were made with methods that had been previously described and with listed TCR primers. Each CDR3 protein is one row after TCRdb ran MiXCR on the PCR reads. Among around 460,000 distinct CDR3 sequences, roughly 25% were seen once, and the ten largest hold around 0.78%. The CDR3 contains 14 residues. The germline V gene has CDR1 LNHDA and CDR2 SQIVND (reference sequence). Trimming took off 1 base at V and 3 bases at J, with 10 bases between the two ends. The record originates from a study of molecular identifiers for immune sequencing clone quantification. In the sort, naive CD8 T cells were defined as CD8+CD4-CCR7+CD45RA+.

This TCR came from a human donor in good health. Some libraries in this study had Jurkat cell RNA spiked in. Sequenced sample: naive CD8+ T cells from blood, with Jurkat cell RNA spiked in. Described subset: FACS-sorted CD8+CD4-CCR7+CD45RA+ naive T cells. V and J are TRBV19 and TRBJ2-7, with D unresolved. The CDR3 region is CASSIVGTLYEQYF. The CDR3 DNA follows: TGTGCCAGTAGTATAGTAGGAACTCTCTACGAGCAGTACTTC.